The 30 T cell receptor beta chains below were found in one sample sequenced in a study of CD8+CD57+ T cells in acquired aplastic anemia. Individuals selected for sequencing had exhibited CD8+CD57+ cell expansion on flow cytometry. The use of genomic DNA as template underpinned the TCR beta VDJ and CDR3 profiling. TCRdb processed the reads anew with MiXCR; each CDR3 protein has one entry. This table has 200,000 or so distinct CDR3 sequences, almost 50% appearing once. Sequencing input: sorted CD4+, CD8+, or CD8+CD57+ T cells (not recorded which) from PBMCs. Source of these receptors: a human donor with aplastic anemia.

This chain's CDR3 is CASSFGQKNTEAFF. The CDR3 bases are TGCGCCAGCAGCTTCGGACAGAAGAACACTGAAGCTTTCTTT. This sequence joins TRBV5-1 and TRBJ1-1, with a tentative D call TRBD1 (6 bases). CDR1 and CDR2 from the germline V gene are SGHRS and YFSETQ. V was clipped by 2 bases and J by 1 base, with 9 bases between them. There are 14 residues in the CDR3.

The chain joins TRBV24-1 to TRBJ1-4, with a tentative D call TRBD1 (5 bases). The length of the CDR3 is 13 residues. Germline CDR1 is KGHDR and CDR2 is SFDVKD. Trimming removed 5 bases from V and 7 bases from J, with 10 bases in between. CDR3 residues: CATSVGGSEKLFF. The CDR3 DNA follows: TGTGCCACCAGTGTCGGGGGGAGTGAAAAACTGTTTTTT.

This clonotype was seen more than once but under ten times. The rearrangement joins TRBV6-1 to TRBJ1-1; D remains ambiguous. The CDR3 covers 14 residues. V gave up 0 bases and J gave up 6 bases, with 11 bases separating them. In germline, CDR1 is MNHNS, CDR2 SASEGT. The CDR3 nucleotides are TGTGCCAGCAGTGAAGCCAGGCTGCGGGCTGAAGCTTTCTTT. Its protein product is CASSEARLRAEAFF.

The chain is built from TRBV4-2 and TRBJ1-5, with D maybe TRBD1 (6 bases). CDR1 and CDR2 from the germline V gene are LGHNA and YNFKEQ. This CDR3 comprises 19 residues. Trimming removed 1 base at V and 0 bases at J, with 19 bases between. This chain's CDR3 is CASSQVHRAASYSNQPQHF. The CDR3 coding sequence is TGTGCCAGCAGCCAAGTCCACAGGGCCGCTTCTTATAGCAATCAGCCCCAGCATTTT.

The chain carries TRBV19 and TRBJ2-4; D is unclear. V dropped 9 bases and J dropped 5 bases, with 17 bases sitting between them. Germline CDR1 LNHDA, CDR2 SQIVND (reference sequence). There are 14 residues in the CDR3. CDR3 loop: CASSLIGWENIQYF. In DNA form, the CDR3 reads TGTGCCAGCAGCTTAATCGGGTGGGAAAACATTCAGTACTTC.

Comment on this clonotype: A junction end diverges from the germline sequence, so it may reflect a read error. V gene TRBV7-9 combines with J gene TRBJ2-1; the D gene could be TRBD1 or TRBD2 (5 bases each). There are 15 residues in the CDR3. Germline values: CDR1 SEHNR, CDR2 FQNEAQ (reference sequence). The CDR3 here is CATSEHRDAIHEQFF. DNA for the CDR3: TGTGCCACCAGCGAGCACCGGGACGCAATCCATGAGCAGTTCTTC.

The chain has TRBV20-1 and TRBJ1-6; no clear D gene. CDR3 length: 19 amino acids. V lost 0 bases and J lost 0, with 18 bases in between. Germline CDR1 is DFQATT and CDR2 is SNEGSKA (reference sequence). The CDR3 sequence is CSARDQGRKVNSYNSPLHF. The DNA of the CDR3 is TGCAGTGCTAGAGATCAAGGACGGAAGGTTAACTCCTATAATTCACCCCTCCACTTT.

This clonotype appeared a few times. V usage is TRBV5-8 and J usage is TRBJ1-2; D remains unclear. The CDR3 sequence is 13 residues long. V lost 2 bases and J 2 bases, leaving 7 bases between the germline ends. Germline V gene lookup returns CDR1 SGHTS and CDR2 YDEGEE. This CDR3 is CASSLAVNYGYTF. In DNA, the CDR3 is TGTGCCAGCAGCTTAGCAGTCAACTATGGCTACACCTTC.

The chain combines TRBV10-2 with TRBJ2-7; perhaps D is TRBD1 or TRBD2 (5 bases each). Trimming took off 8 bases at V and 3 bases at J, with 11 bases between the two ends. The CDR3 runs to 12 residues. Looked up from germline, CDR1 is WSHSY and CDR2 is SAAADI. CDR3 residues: CASPGPLYEQYF. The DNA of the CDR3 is TGCGCCAGCCCGGGACCGCTCTACGAGCAGTACTTC.

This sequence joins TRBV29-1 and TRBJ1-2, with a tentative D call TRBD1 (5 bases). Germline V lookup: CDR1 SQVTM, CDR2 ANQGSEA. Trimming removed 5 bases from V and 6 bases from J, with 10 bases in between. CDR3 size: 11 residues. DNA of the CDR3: TGCAGCGTTCCTTTGACAGATGGCTACACCTTC. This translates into CSVPLTDGYTF.

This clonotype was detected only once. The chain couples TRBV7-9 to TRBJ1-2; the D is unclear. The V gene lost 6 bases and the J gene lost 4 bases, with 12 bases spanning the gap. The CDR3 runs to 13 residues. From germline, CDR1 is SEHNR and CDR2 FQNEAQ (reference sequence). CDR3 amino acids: CASRIGYGYGYTF. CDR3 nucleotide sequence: TGTGCCAGCAGGATTGGCTACGGCTATGGCTACACCTTC. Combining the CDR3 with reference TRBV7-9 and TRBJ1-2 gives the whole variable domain DTGVSQNPRHKITKRGQNVTFRCDPISEHNRLYWYRQTLGQGPEFLTYFQNEAQLEKSRLLSDRFSAERPKGSFSTLEIQRTEQGDSAMYLCASRIGYGYGYTFGSGTRLTVV.

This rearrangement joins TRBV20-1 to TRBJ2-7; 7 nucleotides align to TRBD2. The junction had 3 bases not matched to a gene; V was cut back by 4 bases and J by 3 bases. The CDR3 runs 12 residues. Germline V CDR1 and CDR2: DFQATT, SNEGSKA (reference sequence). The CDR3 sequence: CSATGLDYEQYF. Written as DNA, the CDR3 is TGCAGTGCTACCGGACTAGACTACGAGCAGTACTTC.

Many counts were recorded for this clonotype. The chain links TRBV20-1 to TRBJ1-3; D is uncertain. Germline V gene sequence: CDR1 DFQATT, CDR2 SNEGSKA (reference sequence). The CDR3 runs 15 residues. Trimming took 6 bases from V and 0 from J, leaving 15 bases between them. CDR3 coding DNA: TGCAGTGCCCAGAAACACCGTGACTCTGGAAACACCATATATTTT. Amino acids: CSAQKHRDSGNTIYF.

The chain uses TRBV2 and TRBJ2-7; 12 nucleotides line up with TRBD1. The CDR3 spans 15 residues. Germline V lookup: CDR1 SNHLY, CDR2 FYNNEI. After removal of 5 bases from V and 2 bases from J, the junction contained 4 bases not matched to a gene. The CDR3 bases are TGTGCCAGCAGTCTCGGGACAGGGGGCACCTACGAGCAGTACTTC. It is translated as CASSLGTGGTYEQYF.

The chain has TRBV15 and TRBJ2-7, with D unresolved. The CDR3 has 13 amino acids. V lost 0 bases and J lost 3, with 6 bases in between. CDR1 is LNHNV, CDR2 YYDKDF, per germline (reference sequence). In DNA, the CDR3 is TGTGCCACCAGCAGAGATTCTCACTACGAGCAGTACTTC. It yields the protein CATSRDSHYEQYF.

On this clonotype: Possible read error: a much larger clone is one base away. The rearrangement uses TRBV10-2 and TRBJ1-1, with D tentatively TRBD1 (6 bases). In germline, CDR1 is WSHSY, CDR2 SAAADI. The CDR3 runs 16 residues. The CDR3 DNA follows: TGTGCCAGCAGCTCACAGGGAAGGGGCATGAACACTGCAGCTTTCTTT. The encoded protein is CASSSQGRGMNTAAFF.

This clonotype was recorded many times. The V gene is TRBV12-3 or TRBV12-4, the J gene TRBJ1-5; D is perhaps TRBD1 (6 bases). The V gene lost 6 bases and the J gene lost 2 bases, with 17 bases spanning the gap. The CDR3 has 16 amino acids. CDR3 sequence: CASRAQGTGGNQPQHF. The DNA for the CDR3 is TGTGCCAGCAGGGCACAGGGAACGGGGGGCAATCAGCCCCAGCATTTT.

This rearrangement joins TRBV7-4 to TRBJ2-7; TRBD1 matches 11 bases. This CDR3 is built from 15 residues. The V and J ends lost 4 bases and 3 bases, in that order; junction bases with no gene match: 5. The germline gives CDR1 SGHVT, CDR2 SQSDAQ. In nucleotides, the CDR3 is TGTGCCAGCAGCTCCCCGGGACAGGGGGTCTACGAGCAGTACTTC. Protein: CASSSPGQGVYEQYF. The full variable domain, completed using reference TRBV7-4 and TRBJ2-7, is GAGVSQSPRYKVAKRGRDVALRCDSISGHVTLYWYRQTLGQGSEVLTYSQSDAQRDKSGRPSGRFSAERPERSVSTLKIQRTEQGDSAVYLCASSSPGQGVYEQYFGPGTRLTVT.

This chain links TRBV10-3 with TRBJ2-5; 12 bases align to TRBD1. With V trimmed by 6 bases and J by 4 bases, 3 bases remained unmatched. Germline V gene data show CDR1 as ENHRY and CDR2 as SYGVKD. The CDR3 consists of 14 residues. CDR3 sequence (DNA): TGTGCCATCAGGGGACAGGGGGCGGGAGAGACCCAGTACTTC. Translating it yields CAIRGQGAGETQYF.

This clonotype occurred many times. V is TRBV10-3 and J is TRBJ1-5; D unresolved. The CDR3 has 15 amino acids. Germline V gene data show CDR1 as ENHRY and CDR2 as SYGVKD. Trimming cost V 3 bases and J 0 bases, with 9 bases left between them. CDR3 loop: CAISDSVNSNQPQHF. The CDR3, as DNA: TGTGCCATCAGTGACTCGGTTAATAGCAATCAGCCCCAGCATTTT.

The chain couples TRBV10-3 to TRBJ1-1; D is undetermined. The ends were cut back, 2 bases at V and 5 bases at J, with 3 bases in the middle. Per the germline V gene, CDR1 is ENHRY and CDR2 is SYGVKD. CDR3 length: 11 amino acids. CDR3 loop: CAISEATEAFF. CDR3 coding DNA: TGTGCCATCAGTGAGGCAACTGAAGCTTTCTTT.

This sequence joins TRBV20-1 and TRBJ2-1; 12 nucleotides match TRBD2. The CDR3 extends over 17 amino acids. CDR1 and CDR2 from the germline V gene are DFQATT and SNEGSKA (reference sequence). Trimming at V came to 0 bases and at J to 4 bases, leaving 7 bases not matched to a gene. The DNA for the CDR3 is TGCAGTGCTAGAGACCCCTCTAGCGGGGGGGATTACAATGAGCAGTTCTTC. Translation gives CSARDPSSGGDYNEQFF.

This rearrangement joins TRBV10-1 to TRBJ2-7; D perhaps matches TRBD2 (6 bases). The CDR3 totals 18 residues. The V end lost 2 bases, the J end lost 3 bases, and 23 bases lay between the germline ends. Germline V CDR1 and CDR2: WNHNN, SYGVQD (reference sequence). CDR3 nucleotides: TGCGCCAGCAGTGAGGTTCCGAGCCGTGGGACTGCCCGCTACGAGCAGTACTTC. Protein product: CASSEVPSRGTARYEQYF.

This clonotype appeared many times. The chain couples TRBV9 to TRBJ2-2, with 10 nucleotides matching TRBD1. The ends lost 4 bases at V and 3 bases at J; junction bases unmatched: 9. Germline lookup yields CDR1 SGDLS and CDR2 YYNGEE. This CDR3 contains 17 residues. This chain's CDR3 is CASSPRGTGEHTGELFF. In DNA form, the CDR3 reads TGTGCCAGCAGCCCCCGAGGGACAGGGGAACACACCGGGGAGCTGTTTTTT.

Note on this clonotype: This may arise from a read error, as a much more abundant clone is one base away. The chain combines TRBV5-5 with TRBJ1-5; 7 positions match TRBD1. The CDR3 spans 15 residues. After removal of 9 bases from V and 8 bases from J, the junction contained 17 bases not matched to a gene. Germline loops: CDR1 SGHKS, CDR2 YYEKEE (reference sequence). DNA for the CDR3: TGTGCCACCAGTTACCAGGGGGTAGGGTCGGAGCCCCAGCATTTT. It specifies CATSYQGVGSEPQHF.

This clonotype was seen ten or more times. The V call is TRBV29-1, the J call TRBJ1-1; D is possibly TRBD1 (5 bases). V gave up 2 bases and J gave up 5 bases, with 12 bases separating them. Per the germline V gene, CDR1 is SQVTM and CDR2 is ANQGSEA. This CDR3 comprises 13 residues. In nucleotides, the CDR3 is TGCAGCGTTGAACAGGGACCAGGTACTGAAGCTTTCTTT. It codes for CSVEQGPGTEAFF.

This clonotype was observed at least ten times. CDR3 nucleotide sequence: TGTGCCAGCCGACAACTTCCAGGGAACACTGAAGCTTTCTTT. It codes for CASRQLPGNTEAFF. V gene TRBV12-3 or TRBV12-4 combines with J gene TRBJ1-1, with D hard to call. Trimming pared 8 bases from V and 1 base from J, leaving 14 bases between. The CDR3 is 14 amino acids.

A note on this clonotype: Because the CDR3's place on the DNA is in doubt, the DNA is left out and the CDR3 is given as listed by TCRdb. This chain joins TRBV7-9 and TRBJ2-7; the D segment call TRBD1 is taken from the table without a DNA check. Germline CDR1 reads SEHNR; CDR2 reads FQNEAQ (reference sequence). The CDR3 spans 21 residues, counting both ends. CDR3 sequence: CASSFYICSTENGQGDYEQYF.

CDR3 in amino acids: CSARWGDRETQYF. The CDR3 DNA is TGCAGTGCTAGATGGGGGGACAGAGAGACCCAGTACTTC. The rearrangement uses TRBV20-1 and TRBJ2-5; possibly TRBD1 for D (7 bases). Germline CDR1 and CDR2: DFQATT and SNEGSKA (reference sequence). This CDR3 spans 13 amino acids. The V gene lost 2 bases and the J gene lost 4 bases, with 11 bases spanning the gap.

The CDR3 region is CASGEGGGGGGAQYF. CDR3 nucleotides: TGTGCCAGCGGCGAAGGGGGGGGGGGGGGGGGGGCCCAGTACTTC. This chain connects TRBV7-2 to TRBJ2-5; D perhaps matches TRBD2 (7 bases). Germline values: CDR1 SGHTA, CDR2 FQGNSA. The CDR3 is 15 amino acids. V was shortened by 8 bases and J by 9 bases, with 25 bases between the two germline ends.